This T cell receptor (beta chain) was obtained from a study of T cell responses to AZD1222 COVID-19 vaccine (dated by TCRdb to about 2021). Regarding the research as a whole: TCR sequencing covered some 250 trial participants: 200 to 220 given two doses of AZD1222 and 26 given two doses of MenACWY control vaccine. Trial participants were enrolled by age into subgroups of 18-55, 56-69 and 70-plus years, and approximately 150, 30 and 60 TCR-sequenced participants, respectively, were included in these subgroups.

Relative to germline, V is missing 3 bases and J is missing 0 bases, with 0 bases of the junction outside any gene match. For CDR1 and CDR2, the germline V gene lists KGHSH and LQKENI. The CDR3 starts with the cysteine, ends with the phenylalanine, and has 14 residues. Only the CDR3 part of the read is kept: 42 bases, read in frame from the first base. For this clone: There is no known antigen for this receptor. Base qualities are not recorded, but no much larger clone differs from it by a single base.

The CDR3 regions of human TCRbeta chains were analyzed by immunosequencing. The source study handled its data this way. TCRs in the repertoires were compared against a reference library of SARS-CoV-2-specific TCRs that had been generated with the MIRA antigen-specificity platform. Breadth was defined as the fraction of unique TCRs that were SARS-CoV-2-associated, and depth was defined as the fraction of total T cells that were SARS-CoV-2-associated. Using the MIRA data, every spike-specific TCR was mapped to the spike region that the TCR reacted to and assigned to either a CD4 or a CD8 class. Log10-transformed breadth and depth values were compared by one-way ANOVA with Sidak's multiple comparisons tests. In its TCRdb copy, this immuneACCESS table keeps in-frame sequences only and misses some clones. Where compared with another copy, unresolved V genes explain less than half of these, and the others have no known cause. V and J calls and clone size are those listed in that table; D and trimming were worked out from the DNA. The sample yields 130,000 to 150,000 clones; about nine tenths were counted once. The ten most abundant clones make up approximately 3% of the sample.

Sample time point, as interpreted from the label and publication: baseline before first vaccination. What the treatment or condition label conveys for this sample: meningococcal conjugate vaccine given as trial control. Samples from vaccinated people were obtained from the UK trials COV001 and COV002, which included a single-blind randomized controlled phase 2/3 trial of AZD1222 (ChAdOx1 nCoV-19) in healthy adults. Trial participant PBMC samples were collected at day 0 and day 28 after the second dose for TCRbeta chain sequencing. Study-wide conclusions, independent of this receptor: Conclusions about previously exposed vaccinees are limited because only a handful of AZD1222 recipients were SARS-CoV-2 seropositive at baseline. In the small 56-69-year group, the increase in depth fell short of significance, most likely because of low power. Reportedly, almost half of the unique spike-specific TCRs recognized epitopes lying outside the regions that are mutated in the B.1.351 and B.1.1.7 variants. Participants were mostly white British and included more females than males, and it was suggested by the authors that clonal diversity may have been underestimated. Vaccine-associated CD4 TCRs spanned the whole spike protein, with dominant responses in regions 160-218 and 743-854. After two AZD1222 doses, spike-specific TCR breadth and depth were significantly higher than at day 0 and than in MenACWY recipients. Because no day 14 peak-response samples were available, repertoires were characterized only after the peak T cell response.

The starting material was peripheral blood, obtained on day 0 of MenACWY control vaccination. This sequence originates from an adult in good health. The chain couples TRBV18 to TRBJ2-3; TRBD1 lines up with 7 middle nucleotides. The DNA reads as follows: TGTGCCAGCTCACCGGGACAGAGCACAGATACGCAGTATTTT. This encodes CASSPGQSTDTQYF.